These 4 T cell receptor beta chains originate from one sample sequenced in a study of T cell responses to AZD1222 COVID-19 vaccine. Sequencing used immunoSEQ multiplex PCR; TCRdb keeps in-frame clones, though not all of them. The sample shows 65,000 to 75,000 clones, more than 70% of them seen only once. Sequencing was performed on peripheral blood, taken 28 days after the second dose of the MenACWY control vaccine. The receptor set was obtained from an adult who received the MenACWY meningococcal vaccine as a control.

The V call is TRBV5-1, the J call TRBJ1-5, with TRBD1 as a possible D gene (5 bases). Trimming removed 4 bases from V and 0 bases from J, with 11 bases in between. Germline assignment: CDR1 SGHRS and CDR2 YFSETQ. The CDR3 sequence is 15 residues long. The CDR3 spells CASSPTGYSNQPQHF. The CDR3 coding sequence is TGCGCCAGCAGCCCAACAGGATATAGCAATCAGCCCCAGCATTTT.

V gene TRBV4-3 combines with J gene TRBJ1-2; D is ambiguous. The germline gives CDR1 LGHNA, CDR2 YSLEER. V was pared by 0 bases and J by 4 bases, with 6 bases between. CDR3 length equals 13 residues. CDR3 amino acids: CASSQDPGYGYTF. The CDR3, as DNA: TGCGCCAGCAGCCAAGATCCGGGCTATGGCTACACCTTC.

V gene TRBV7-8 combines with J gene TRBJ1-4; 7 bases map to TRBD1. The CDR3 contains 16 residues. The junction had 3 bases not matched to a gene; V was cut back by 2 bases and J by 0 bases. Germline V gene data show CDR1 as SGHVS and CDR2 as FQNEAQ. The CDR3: CASSLPGQPTNEKLFF. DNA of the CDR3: TGTGCCAGCAGCTTACCGGGACAGCCAACTAATGAAAAACTGTTTTTT.

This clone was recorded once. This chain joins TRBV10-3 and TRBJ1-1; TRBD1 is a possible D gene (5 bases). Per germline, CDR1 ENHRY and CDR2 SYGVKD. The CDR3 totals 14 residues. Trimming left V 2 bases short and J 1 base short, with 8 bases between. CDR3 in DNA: TGTGCCATCAGTGAGGGCAGGGCGAACACTGAAGCTTTCTTT. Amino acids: CAISEGRANTEAFF.